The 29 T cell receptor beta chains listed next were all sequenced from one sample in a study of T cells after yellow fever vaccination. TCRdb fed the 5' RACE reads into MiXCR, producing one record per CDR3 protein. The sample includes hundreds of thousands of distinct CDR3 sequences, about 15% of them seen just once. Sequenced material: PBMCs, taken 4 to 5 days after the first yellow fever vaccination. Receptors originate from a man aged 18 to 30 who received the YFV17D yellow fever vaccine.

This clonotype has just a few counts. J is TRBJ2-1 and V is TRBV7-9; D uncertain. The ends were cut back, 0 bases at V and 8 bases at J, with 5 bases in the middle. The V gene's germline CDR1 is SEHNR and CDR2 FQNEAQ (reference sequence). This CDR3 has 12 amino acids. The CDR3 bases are TGTGCCAGCAGCTTAGCTTCGCATGAGCAGTTCTTC. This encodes CASSLASHEQFF.

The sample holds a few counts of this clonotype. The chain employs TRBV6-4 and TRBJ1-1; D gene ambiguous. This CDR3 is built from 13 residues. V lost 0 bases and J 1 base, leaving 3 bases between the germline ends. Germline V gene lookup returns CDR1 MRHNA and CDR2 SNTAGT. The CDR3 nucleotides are TGTGCCAGCAGTGACTCGGCGAACACTGAAGCTTTCTTT. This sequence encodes CASSDSANTEAFF.

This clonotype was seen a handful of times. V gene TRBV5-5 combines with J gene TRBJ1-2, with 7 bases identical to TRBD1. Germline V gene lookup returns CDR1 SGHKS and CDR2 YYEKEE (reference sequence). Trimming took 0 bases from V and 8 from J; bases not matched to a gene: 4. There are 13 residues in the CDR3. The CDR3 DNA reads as TGTGCCAGCAGCTTGGCAGGCAGGGGGGGCTACACCTTC. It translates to CASSLAGRGGYTF.

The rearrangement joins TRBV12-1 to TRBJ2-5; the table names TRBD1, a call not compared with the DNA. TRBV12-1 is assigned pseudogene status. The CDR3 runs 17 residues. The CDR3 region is CASSLQGAGSQRETQYF. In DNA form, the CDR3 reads TGTGCCAGCAGCCTCCAGGGGGCTGGGAGTCAGCGGGAGACCCAGTACTTC.

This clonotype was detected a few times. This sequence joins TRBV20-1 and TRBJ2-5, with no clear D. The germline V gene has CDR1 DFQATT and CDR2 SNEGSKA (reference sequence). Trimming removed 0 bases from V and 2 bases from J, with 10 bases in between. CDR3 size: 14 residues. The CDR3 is CSARDSRRQETQYF. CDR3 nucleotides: TGCAGTGCTAGAGATTCGCGCAGGCAAGAGACCCAGTACTTC.

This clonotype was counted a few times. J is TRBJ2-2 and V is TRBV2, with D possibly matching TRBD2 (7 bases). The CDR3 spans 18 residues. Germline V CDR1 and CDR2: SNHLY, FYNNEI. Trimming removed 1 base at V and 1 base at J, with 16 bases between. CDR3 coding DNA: TGTGCCAGCAGTGAAGGACTTGGCGGGGGCCTGAACACCGGGGAGCTGTTTTTT. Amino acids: CASSEGLGGGLNTGELFF.

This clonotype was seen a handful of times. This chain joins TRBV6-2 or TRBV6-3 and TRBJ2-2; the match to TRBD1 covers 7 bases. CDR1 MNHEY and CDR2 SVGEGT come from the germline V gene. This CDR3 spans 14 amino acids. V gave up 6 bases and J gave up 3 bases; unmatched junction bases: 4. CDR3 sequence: CASRGQGDTGELFF. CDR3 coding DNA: TGTGCCAGCAGAGGGCAGGGGGACACCGGGGAGCTGTTTTTT.

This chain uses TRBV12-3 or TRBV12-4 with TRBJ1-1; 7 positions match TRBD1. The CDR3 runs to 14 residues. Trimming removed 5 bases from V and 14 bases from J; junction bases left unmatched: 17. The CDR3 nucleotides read TGTGCCAGCAGTCCGACAGGGAGCACCCGGGGTTGGTTCTTT. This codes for CASSPTGSTRGWFF.

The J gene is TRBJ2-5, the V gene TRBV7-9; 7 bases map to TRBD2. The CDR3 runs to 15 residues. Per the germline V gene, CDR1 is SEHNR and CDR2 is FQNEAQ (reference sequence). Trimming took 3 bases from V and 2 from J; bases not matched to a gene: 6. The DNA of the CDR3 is TGTGCCAGCAGCTTGGGGGGACTACCTCAAGAGACCCAGTACTTC. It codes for CASSLGGLPQETQYF.

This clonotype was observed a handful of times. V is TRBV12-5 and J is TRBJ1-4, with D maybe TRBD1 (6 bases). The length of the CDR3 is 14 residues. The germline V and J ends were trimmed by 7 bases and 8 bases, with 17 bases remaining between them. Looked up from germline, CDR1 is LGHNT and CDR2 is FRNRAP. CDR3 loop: CASAPRGVREKLFF. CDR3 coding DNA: TGTGCTAGTGCCCCGAGGGGGGTTCGGGAAAAACTGTTTTTT.

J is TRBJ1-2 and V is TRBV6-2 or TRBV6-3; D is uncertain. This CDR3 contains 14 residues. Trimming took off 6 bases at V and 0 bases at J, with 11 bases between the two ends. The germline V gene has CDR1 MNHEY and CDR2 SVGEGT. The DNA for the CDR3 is TGTGCCAGCAGGTTCCCCGGGACTAACTATGGCTACACCTTC. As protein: CASRFPGTNYGYTF.

The CDR3 DNA reads as TGTGCCAGCAGCTTCCGACAGGGGAGTTACACCTTC. This gives the protein CASSFRQGSYTF. The chain employs TRBV11-2 and TRBJ1-2; TRBD1 matches 8 bases. Per germline, CDR1 SGHAT and CDR2 FQNNGV. The CDR3 is 12 amino acids. The V segment lost 3 bases and the J segment 11 bases; nucleotides outside the gene matches: 5.

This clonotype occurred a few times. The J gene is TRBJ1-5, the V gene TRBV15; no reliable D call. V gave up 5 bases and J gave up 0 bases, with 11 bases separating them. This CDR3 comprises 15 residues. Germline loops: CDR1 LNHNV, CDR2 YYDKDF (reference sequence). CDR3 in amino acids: CATSGRRDSNQPQHF. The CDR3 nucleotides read TGTGCCACCAGCGGACGGAGAGATAGCAATCAGCCCCAGCATTTT.

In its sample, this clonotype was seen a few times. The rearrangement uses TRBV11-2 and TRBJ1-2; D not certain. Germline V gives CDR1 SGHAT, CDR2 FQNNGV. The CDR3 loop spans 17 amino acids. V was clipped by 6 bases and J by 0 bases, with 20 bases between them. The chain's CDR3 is CASSFDLFRSPNYGYTF. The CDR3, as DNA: TGTGCCAGCAGTTTTGATCTTTTTCGTTCCCCTAACTATGGCTACACCTTC.

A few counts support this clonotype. CDR3 loop: CASSISGETGELFF. CDR3 coding DNA: TGTGCCAGTAGTATCTCGGGGGAGACCGGGGAGCTGTTTTTT. The gene calls are TRBV19 and TRBJ2-2; maybe TRBD2 (6 bases). Trimming removed 3 bases from V and 5 bases from J, with 10 bases in between. There are 14 residues in the CDR3. Germline lookup yields CDR1 LNHDA and CDR2 SQIVND (reference sequence).

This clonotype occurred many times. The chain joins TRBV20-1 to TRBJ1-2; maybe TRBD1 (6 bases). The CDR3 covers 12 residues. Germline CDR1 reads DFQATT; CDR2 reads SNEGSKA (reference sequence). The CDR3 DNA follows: TGCAGGACCGACAGGCCTAACTATGGCTACACCTTC. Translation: CRTDRPNYGYTF.

This CDR3 reads CASSYTRVNSPLHF. In DNA form, the CDR3 reads TGTGCCAGCAGTTACACCAGGGTTAATTCACCCCTCCACTTT. This chain links TRBV6-5 with TRBJ1-6, with D tentatively TRBD1 (5 bases). Trimming removed 2 bases at V and 6 bases at J, with 8 bases between. This CDR3 is built from 14 residues. CDR1 and CDR2 from the germline V gene are MNHEY and SVGAGI.

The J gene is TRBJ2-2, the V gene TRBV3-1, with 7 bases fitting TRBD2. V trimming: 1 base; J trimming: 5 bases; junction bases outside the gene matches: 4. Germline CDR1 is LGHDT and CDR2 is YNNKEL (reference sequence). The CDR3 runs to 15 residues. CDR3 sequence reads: CASSQAPAGTGELFF. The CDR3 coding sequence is TGTGCCAGCAGCCAAGCTCCAGCGGGGACCGGGGAGCTGTTTTTT.

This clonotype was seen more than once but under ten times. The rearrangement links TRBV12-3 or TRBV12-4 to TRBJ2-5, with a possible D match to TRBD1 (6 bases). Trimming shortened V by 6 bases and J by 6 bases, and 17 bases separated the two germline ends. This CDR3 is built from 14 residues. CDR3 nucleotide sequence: TGTGCCAGCAGCTTGGACAGAGAGGCACAGACCCAGTACTTC. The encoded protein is CASSLDREAQTQYF.

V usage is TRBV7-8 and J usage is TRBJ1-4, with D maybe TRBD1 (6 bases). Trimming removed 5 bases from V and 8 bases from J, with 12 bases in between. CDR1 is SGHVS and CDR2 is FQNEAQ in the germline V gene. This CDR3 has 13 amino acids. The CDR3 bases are TGTGCCAGCAGCCGAGGGGGGGAAGAAAAACTGTTTTTT. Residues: CASSRGGEEKLFF.

CDR3 sequence (DNA): TGCGCCAGCAGCTTGGCCTCGCCAGGAGAGAGCTACACCTTC. It specifies CASSLASPGESYTF. This sequence joins TRBV5-1 and TRBJ1-2; D call uncertain. V lost 0 bases and J 9 bases, leaving 15 bases between the germline ends. This CDR3 has 14 amino acids. Germline-derived CDR1 and CDR2 are SGHRS and YFSETQ.

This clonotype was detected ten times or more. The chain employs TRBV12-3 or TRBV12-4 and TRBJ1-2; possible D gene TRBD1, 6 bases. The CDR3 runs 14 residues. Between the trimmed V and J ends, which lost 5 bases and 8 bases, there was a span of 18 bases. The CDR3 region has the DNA TGTGCCAGCAGTCCGGGGGGTTCCGGGGGCGGCTACACCTTC. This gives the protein CASSPGGSGGGYTF.

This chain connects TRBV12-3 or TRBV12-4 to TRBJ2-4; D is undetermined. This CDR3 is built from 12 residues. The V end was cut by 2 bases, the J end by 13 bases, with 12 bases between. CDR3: CASSLNILVQYF. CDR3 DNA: TGTGCCAGCAGTTTAAACATCCTAGTGCAGTACTTC.

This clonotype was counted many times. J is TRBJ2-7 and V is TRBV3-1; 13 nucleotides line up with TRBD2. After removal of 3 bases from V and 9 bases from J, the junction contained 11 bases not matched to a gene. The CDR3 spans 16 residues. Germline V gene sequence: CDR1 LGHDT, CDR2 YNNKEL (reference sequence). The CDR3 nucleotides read TGTGCCAGCAGCCACTCCGAGGGACTAGCGGGGTTGGCGCAGTACTTC. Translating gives CASSHSEGLAGLAQYF.

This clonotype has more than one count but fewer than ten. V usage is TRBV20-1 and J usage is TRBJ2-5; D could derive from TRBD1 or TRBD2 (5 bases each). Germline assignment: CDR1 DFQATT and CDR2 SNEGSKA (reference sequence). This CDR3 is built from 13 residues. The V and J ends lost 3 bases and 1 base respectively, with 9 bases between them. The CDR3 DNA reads TGCAGTGCTAGTGAGGGGCCCCAAGAGACCCAGTACTTC. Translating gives CSASEGPQETQYF.

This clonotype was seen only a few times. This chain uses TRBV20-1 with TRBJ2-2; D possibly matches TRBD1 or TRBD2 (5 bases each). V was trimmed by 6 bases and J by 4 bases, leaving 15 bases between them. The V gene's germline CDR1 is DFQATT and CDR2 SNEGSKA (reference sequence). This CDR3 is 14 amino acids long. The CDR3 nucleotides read TGCAGTGCCAAAGGGCCCGGGACCACCGGGGAGCTGTTTTTT. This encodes CSAKGPGTTGELFF.

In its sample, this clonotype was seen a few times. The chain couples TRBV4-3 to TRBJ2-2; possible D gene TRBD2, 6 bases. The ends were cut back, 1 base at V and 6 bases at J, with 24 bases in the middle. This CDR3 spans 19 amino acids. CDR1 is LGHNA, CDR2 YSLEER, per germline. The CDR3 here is CASSQGTISGEEGAGELFF. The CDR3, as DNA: TGCGCCAGCAGCCAAGGCACCATTTCGGGGGAGGAAGGGGCCGGGGAGCTGTTTTTT.

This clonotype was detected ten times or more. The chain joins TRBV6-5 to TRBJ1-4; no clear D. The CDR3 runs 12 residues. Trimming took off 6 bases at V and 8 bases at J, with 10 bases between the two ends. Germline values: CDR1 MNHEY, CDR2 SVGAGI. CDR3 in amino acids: CASRTGREKLFF. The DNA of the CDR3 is TGTGCCAGCAGGACGGGCAGGGAAAAACTGTTTTTT.

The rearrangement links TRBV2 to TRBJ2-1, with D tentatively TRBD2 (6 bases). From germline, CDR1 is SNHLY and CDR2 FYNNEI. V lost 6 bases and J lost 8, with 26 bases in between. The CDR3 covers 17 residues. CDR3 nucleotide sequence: TGTGCCAGCAGGCTCTCCTGGGAGGCACCGGGGATTGATGAGCAGTTCTTC. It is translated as CASRLSWEAPGIDEQFF.